These 3 T cell receptor beta chains were sequenced from one sample in a study of blood T cell repertoires in COVID-19. TCRdb's copy holds only in-frame clones and misses some; the assay was immunoSEQ multiplex PCR. The table records 200,000 to 300,000 clones, approximately 86% of them present only once. The sequencing sample was made of peripheral blood. The receptors come from a human donor in a cohort sampled during active COVID-19.

As concerns this clone: The sample carries other DNA sequences with the same CDR3. This sequence joins TRBV7-9 and TRBJ1-5; D is uncertain. The V end lost 1 base, the J end lost 7 bases, and 8 bases lay between the germline ends. The CDR3 contains 13 residues. Germline values: CDR1 SEHNR, CDR2 FQNEAQ (reference sequence). CDR3 sequence (DNA): TGTGCCAGCAGCTTAGGGACGGGGCAGCCCCAGCATTTT. It translates to CASSLGTGQPQHF.

V usage is TRBV24-1 and J usage is TRBJ2-1; the D is unclear. V gave up 3 bases and J gave up 8 bases, with 7 bases separating them. From germline, CDR1 is KGHDR and CDR2 SFDVKD. The CDR3 spans 12 residues. The CDR3 reads CATSDPYYEQFF. The CDR3 region has the DNA TGTGCCACCAGTGATCCTTATTATGAGCAGTTCTTC.

This chain links TRBV5-5 with TRBJ2-7; 9 bases align to TRBD1. After removal of 4 bases from V and 5 bases from J, the junction contained 4 bases not matched to a gene. This CDR3 is 13 amino acids long. The germline CDR1 and CDR2 sequences are SGHKS and YYEKEE (reference sequence). The CDR3 spells CASSRGQGNEQYF. The CDR3 bases are TGTGCCAGCAGCCGGGGACAGGGCAACGAGCAGTACTTC.